The rows below give T cell receptor beta chains drawn from one sample of a study of control samples from healthy donors and cancer patients. Sequenced by immunoSEQ multiplex PCR; TCRdb stores in-frame clones only, minus some. The sample lists roughly 370,000 clones, around 90% occurring once. Specimen: PBMCs. The receptors shown here come from a man between 35 and 55 years old with head and neck cancer. The CDR3 runs from the conserved cysteine through the conserved F or W. A D gene is named only where the DNA matches it firmly. Size values are once, few and many counts, or a class for expanded clones, and some rows have none.

>.|TRBD2|TRBV5-4|TRBJ2-1
TGTGCCAGCAGCGCCGGGGGGGGAAACAATGAGCAGTTCTTC
CASSAGGGNNEQFF
>once|.|TRBV4-3|TRBJ1-1
TGCGCCAGCAGCCAAGATCTAGGAGGAAACACTGAAGCTTTCTTT
CASSQDLGGNTEAFF
>.|.|TRBV30|TRBJ2-7
TGTGCCTGGAGGAGGAGTTACCTCAACTCCTACGAGCAGTACTTC
CAWRRSYLNSYEQYF
>.|.|TRBV9|TRBJ2-5
TGTGCCAGCAGCGTAGGAGGCCGCCAAGAGACCCAGTACTTC
CASSVGGRQETQYF
>.|.|TRBV12-3/TRBV12-4|TRBJ2-3
TGTGCCAGCAGCCCGGGCTACACAGATACGCAGTATTTT
CASSPGYTDTQYF
>.|.|TRBV12-5|TRBJ1-1
TGTGCTAGTGGAACAGGAGGGACTGAAGCTTTCTTT
CASGTGGTEAFF
>.|.|TRBV5-6|TRBJ1-5
TGTGCCAGCACCTCCGGGGGGGGCCAGCCCCAGCATTTT
CASTSGGGQPQHF
>.|TRBD2|TRBV13|TRBJ2-3
TGTGCCAGCAGCAACGGACTAGCGGGGACCACAGATACGCAGTATTTT
CASSNGLAGTTDTQYF
>.|.|TRBV30|TRBJ1-6
TGTGCCTGGAGTGTTTCAGGGAGCTCCTATAATTCACCCCTCCACTTT
CAWSVSGSSYNSPLHF
>.|.|TRBV27|TRBJ1-5
TGTGCCAGCAGTTTATTGGGCGGGGGGCAGCCCCAGCATTTT
CASSLLGGGQPQHF
>.|TRBD2|TRBV5-5|TRBJ2-1
TGTGCCAGCAGCCCGGCTTTAGCGGGAGGATGGGAGCAGTTCTTC
CASSPALAGGWEQFF
>.|.|TRBV11-3|TRBJ2-2
TGTGCCAGCAGCTTTATTTACGGGGAGCTGTTTTTT
CASSFIYGELFF
>.|.|TRBV7-9|TRBJ1-2
TGTGCCAGCAGCCCCGGGGGGTTCTATGGCTACACCTTC
CASSPGGFYGYTF
>.|.|TRBV15|TRBJ2-1
TGTGCCACCAGCGTAGAACTTAGCTCCTACAATGAGCAGTTCTTC
CATSVELSSYNEQFF
>.|.|TRBV12-5|TRBJ2-2
TGTGCTAGTGCCCGAGGGATTTCGAACACCGGGGAGCTGTTTTTT
CASARGISNTGELFF
>.|TRBD1|TRBV3-1/TRBV3-2|TRBJ1-4
TGTGCCAGCAGCCGGACAGGGGCAACTAATGAAAAACTGTTTTTT
CASSRTGATNEKLFF
>.|.|TRBV7-6|TRBJ2-1
TGTGCCAGCTCCCTCAGTGGGGGGGCGGGCGATGAGCAGTTCTTC
CASSLSGGAGDEQFF
>.|TRBD1|TRBV6-6|TRBJ1-1
TGTGCCACCATGGCCGGGACAGTGAACACTGAAGCTTTCTTT
CATMAGTVNTEAFF
>.|.|TRBV24-1|TRBJ2-7
TGTGCCACCAGTGATCCGTCTTTGGACGAGCAGTACTTC
CATSDPSLDEQYF
>.|.|TRBV6-5|TRBJ1-1
TGTGCCAGCAGTTACAGAGAGGCAGGGCTAGCGGAAGCTTTCTTT
CASSYREAGLAEAFF
>.|.|TRBV5-8|TRBJ1-5
TGTGCCAGCAGAGGGCAGGGGCAACAGCCCCAGCATTTT
CASRGQGQQPQHF
>.|.|TRBV3-1/TRBV3-2|TRBJ1-1
TGTGCCAGCAGCAATACAGGGAACACTGAAGCTTTCTTT
CASSNTGNTEAFF
>once|TRBD2|TRBV27|TRBJ2-3
TGTGCCAGCAGGCCCGAAGCGGGGGGGCTGGGGGATACGCAGTATTTT
CASRPEAGGLGDTQYF
>.|.|TRBV2|TRBJ2-3
TGTGCCAGCAGCCCTCTAGCGTCAAACACAGATACGCAGTATTTT
CASSPLASNTDTQYF
>.|TRBD1|TRBV29-1|TRBJ1-5
TGCAGCGTTGGAACAGGGGAGGGGAGTCAGCCCCAGCATTTT
CSVGTGEGSQPQHF
>.|TRBD1|TRBV15|TRBJ1-2
TGTGCCACCAGCGGCCGGGACAGGGACTTAGGGAGCGGCTACACCTTC
CATSGRDRDLGSGYTF
>once|.|TRBV20-1|TRBJ2-7
TGCAGTGTGGGAGGTGACGAGCAGTACTTC
CSVGGDEQYF
>.|.|TRBV12-3/TRBV12-4|TRBJ2-3
TGTGCCAGCAGTTTAAACCCCGATACGCAGTATTTT
CASSLNPDTQYF